The 16 T cell receptor beta chains below come from one sample, sequenced in a study of CD8+CD57+ T cells in acquired aplastic anemia. Individuals selected for sequencing had exhibited CD8+CD57+ cell expansion on flow cytometry. TCR beta VDJ and CDR3 were profiled, and genomic DNA was the template. One entry per CDR3 protein results from TCRdb running MiXCR on the reads. This table has roughly 260,000 distinct CDR3 sequences, more than 45% appearing once. The sequenced sample was sorted CD4+, CD8+, or CD8+CD57+ T cells (not recorded which) from PBMCs. All receptors derive from a human donor with aplastic anemia.

The J gene is TRBJ1-1, the V gene TRBV7-9; maybe TRBD1 (5 bases). Germline lookup yields CDR1 SEHNR and CDR2 FQNEAQ (reference sequence). This CDR3 has 12 amino acids. Trimming left V 5 bases short and J 8 bases short, with 12 bases between. This CDR3 reads CASSPQGGEAFF. The CDR3 region has the DNA TGTGCCAGCAGCCCCCAGGGTGGGGAAGCTTTCTTT.

This clonotype was seen many times. The rearrangement links TRBV5-1 to TRBJ1-6; 8 nucleotides align to TRBD1. This CDR3 comprises 19 residues. V shed 4 bases, J shed 6 bases, and the junction held 18 bases outside the gene matches. Germline lookup yields CDR1 SGHRS and CDR2 YFSETQ. The CDR3 reads CASSESPRHGTGGNSPLHF. The CDR3 region has the DNA TGCGCCAGCAGCGAGTCCCCCCGTCACGGGACAGGAGGTAATTCACCCCTCCACTTT.

This clonotype was recorded at least ten times. The gene calls are TRBV6-1 and TRBJ2-5; 7 nucleotides align to TRBD2. The junction had 5 bases not matched to a gene; V was cut back by 4 bases and J by 0 bases. CDR3 length: 15 amino acids. CDR1 is MNHNS, CDR2 SASEGT, per germline. As DNA, the CDR3 is TGTGCCAGCAGTGTAGCTAGCGGTAACCAAGAGACCCAGTACTTC. It specifies CASSVASGNQETQYF.

This chain uses TRBV19 with TRBJ1-1, with D possibly being TRBD1 (6 bases). The CDR3 contains 15 residues. Between the trimmed V and J ends, which lost 9 bases and 0 bases, there was a span of 17 bases. CDR1 is LNHDA, CDR2 SQIVND, per germline (reference sequence). The CDR3, as DNA: TGTGCCAGCCGAACTCAGGGGAACATGAACACTGAAGCTTTCTTT. It yields the protein CASRTQGNMNTEAFF.

V and J are TRBV9 and TRBJ1-2; 11 nucleotides align to TRBD1. Germline CDR1 SGDLS, CDR2 YYNGEE. The length of the CDR3 is 15 residues. With V trimmed by 5 bases and J by 6 bases, 9 bases remained unmatched. CDR3 sequence (DNA): TGTGCCAGCAGTGAAGCGTGGACAGGGGGCGATGGCTACACCTTC. It translates to CASSEAWTGGDGYTF.

The chain joins TRBV3-1 to TRBJ2-1; D assignment may be TRBD1 or TRBD2 (6 bases each). The length of the CDR3 is 14 residues. CDR1 LGHDT and CDR2 YNNKEL come from the germline V gene (reference sequence). Trimming pared 4 bases from V and 13 bases from J, leaving 20 bases between. CDR3 bases: TGTGCCAGCAGCCTATCTGCGGGGACAAGCTTTCAGTTCTTC. The encoded protein is CASSLSAGTSFQFF.

This chain links TRBV7-9 with TRBJ2-7; weak D call: TRBD2 (5 bases). The CDR3 covers 15 residues. The germline V gene has CDR1 SEHNR and CDR2 FQNEAQ (reference sequence). V was trimmed by 2 bases and J by 0 bases, leaving 11 bases between them. CDR3 loop: CASSLWTFGSYEQYF. CDR3 DNA sequence: TGTGCCAGCAGCTTATGGACTTTCGGCTCCTACGAGCAGTACTTC.

V is TRBV7-3 and J is TRBJ2-7, with D possibly called TRBD1 or TRBD2 (5 bases each). The CDR3 spans 14 residues. V lost 3 bases, J lost 2 bases, and 11 bases lay in between. Germline V gene sequence: CDR1 SGHTA, CDR2 FQGTGA. This chain's CDR3 is CASSFLGVAYEQYF. CDR3 DNA sequence: TGTGCCAGCAGCTTTCTGGGGGTGGCCTACGAGCAGTACTTC.

For this clonotype: One end of the junction does not line up with germline, which may come from a read error. The chain joins TRBV7-9 to TRBJ1-3; 7 bases line up with TRBD1. Germline V lookup: CDR1 SEHNR, CDR2 FQNEAQ (reference sequence). The CDR3 sequence is 13 residues long. This chain's CDR3 is CASSNSQGNTIYF. CDR3 DNA: TGTGCTAGCAGCAATTCACAGGGGAACACCATATATTTT. The entire variable domain, with the rest obtained from reference TRBV7-9 and TRBJ1-3, is as follows: DTGVSQNPRHKITKRGQNVTFRCDPISEHNRLYWYRQTLGQGPEFLTYFQNEAQLEKSRLLSDRFSAERPKGSFSTLEIQRTEQGDSAMYLCASSNSQGNTIYFGEGSWLTVV.

This clonotype was observed a handful of times. This chain joins TRBV25-1 and TRBJ2-6, with 9 bases identical to TRBD2. The CDR3 extends over 18 amino acids. Germline V gene lookup returns CDR1 MGHDK and CDR2 SYGVNS. V shed 4 bases, J shed 2 bases, and the junction held 9 bases outside the gene matches. Here the CDR3 DNA reads TGTGCCAGCAGTGCACGCGGGAGGGCAACCGCTGGGGCCAACGTCCTGACTTTC. Its protein product is CASSARGRATAGANVLTF.

This clonotype was seen at least ten times. The chain combines TRBV6-2 or TRBV6-3 with TRBJ1-1; D possibly corresponds to TRBD1 (5 bases). The CDR3 loop spans 13 amino acids. V was pared by 2 bases and J by 1 base, with 5 bases between. Germline V gene sequence: CDR1 MNHEY, CDR2 SVGEGT. CDR3 nucleotide sequence: TGTGCCAGCAGTTACGGGGGGAACACTGAAGCTTTCTTT. It specifies CASSYGGNTEAFF.

The chain carries TRBV6-2 or TRBV6-3 and TRBJ2-1, with TRBD2 matching 11 bases. V lost 0 bases to trimming and J lost 7 bases; unmatched junction nucleotides: 5. In germline, CDR1 is MNHEY, CDR2 SVGEGT. This CDR3 spans 16 amino acids. The CDR3: CASSYSPSGRKNEQFF. The CDR3 DNA is TGTGCCAGCAGTTACTCGCCTAGCGGGAGGAAAAATGAGCAGTTCTTC.

This clonotype was found many times. This rearrangement joins TRBV10-2 to TRBJ2-1; 12 bases line up with TRBD2. Germline trimming cut 0 bases from V and 7 bases from J; bases unmatched to any gene: 7. The germline gives CDR1 WSHSY, CDR2 SAAADI. The CDR3 spans 17 residues. This chain's CDR3 is CASSESLGLAGLNEQFF. The DNA of the CDR3 is TGCGCCAGCAGTGAGTCGCTAGGACTAGCGGGGTTAAATGAGCAGTTCTTC.

This sequence joins TRBV29-1 and TRBJ1-1, with D unresolved. The length of the CDR3 is 13 residues. Germline V lookup: CDR1 SQVTM, CDR2 ANQGSEA. CDR3: CTSSEGKVSEAFF. In DNA form, the CDR3 reads TGCACTAGCTCCGAGGGTAAGGTGTCTGAAGCTTTCTTT. Combining the CDR3 with reference TRBV29-1 and TRBJ1-1 gives the whole variable domain SAVISQKPSRDICQRGTSLTIQCQVDSQVTMMFWYRQQPGQSLTLIATANQGSEATYESGFVIDKFPISRPNLTFSTLTVSNMSPEDSSIYLCTSSEGKVSEAFFGQGTRLTVV.

The genes are TRBV19 and TRBJ1-2; D unresolved. The germline gives CDR1 LNHDA, CDR2 SQIVND (reference sequence). Trimming removed 6 bases from V and 0 bases from J, with 11 bases in between. CDR3 length equals 14 residues. For the CDR3, the DNA is TGTGCCAGTAGGTCGACGAAAGCTAACTATGGCTACACCTTC. This codes for CASRSTKANYGYTF.

This clonotype was counted ten times or more. The chain recombines TRBV7-9 with TRBJ2-7; unclear D gene. V was clipped by 0 bases and J by 4 bases, with 4 bases between them. The germline V gene encodes CDR1 SEHNR and CDR2 FQNEAQ (reference sequence). The CDR3 sequence is 12 residues long. The CDR3 spells CASSLADYEQYF. CDR3 bases: TGTGCCAGCAGCTTAGCAGATTACGAGCAGTACTTC.